These 15 T cell receptor beta chains were sequenced from one sample in a study of T cells in Graves' hyperthyroidism and ophthalmopathy. It was RNA transcripts that yielded the amplified TCR beta CDR3 regions. HTBI primers were used for first-round RT-PCR of the TCR CDR3. Via MiXCR, TCRdb re-called the multiplex PCR reads, giving one row per CDR3 protein. The sample has a few hundred thousand distinct CDR3 sequences, 12% to 15% seen once. The sample consisted of blood. The receptor set was obtained from a woman in her forties with Graves' hyperthyroidism.

J is TRBJ2-1 and V is TRBV2; 13 bases are a match to TRBD2. The CDR3 spans 16 residues. After removal of 6 bases from V and 4 bases from J, the junction contained 6 bases not matched to a gene. Germline CDR1 SNHLY, CDR2 FYNNEI. In DNA, the CDR3 is TGTGCCAGCAGGTTACTAGCGGGAGGGCAATACAATGAGCAGTTCTTC. The encoded protein is CASRLLAGGQYNEQFF.

This clonotype was observed a few times. For the CDR3, the DNA is TGTGCCAGCAGCTGGGACTCCAGCTCCTACAATGAGCAGTTCTTC. Its protein product is CASSWDSSSYNEQFF. The rearrangement joins TRBV5-6 to TRBJ2-1, with D perhaps matching TRBD2 (6 bases). The CDR3 extends over 15 amino acids. The germline V and J ends were trimmed by 3 bases and 0 bases, with 10 bases remaining between them. From germline, CDR1 is SGHDT and CDR2 YYEEEE.

The chain joins TRBV24-1 to TRBJ2-3, with 7 nucleotides matching TRBD2. Losses at the gene ends were 4 bases for V and 0 bases for J; bases not matched to a gene: 9. This CDR3 has 17 amino acids. Germline V gene sequence: CDR1 KGHDR, CDR2 SFDVKD. The CDR3 protein is CATSERSVTSSTDTQYF. CDR3 DNA: TGTGCCACCAGTGAACGCTCCGTGACTAGCAGCACAGATACGCAGTATTTT.

This clonotype was detected ten times or more. The chain joins TRBV2 to TRBJ2-4; 10 nucleotides line up with TRBD2. There are 19 residues in the CDR3. Losses at the gene ends were 1 base for V and 1 base for J; bases not matched to a gene: 10. Germline assignment: CDR1 SNHLY and CDR2 FYNNEI. The CDR3 loop reads CASSEVPPSGSYAKNIQYF. In DNA, the CDR3 is TGTGCCAGCAGTGAAGTTCCCCCTAGCGGGAGTTATGCCAAAAACATTCAGTACTTC.

This clonotype was recorded many times. The chain is built from TRBV5-1 and TRBJ2-7, with no clear D. The germline CDR1 and CDR2 sequences are SGHRS and YFSETQ. The CDR3 covers 14 residues. Trimming took off 1 base at V and 3 bases at J, with 11 bases between the two ends. The chain's CDR3 is CASSLRPAHYEQYF. CDR3 DNA: TGCGCCAGCAGCTTGCGTCCAGCCCACTACGAGCAGTACTTC.

This clonotype has just a few counts. The rearrangement links TRBV7-9 to TRBJ1-4; no definite D call. CDR3 length: 14 amino acids. Germline V gives CDR1 SEHNR, CDR2 FQNEAQ (reference sequence). Deletions cut 1 base from V and 5 bases from J, with 8 bases between. The CDR3 is CASSLDTENEKLFF. The CDR3 coding sequence is TGTGCCAGCAGCTTAGACACAGAGAATGAAAAACTGTTTTTT.

V is TRBV7-6 and J is TRBJ1-3; no firm D call. Looked up from germline, CDR1 is SGHVS and CDR2 is FNYEAQ. V lost 5 bases and J lost 2, with 16 bases in between. The CDR3 totals 16 residues. Written as DNA, the CDR3 is TGTGCCAGCAGCCCCCTCACTCCCGCTCCTGGAAACACCATATATTTT. Its translation: CASSPLTPAPGNTIYF.

The chain uses TRBV4-1 and TRBJ2-2; D is perhaps TRBD1 or TRBD2 (5 bases each). The CDR3 totals 15 residues. The germline CDR1 and CDR2 sequences are MGHRA and YSYEKL. V lost 1 base and J lost 3, with 9 bases in between. The CDR3 sequence: CASSQAGRDTGELFF. The CDR3 DNA is TGCGCCAGCAGCCAAGCGGGACGGGACACCGGGGAGCTGTTTTTT.

The chain is built from TRBV27 and TRBJ2-7, with TRBD1 matching 10 bases. The V gene's germline CDR1 is MNHEY and CDR2 SMNVEV (reference sequence). The CDR3 contains 13 residues. V was clipped by 6 bases and J by 6 bases; unmatched bases: 5. CDR3 in amino acids: CASSQWTGGEQYF. CDR3 DNA sequence: TGTGCCAGCAGCCAGTGGACAGGGGGCGAGCAGTACTTC.

This clonotype was observed at least ten times. The CDR3 region is CASSGPLAGGPTDTQYF. CDR3 DNA: TGTGCCAGCAGTGGGCCCCTAGCGGGAGGGCCGACAGATACGCAGTATTTT. The V call is TRBV27, the J call TRBJ2-3; 12 positions match TRBD2. The germline V gene encodes CDR1 MNHEY and CDR2 SMNVEV (reference sequence). The CDR3 sequence is 17 residues long. V lost 5 bases to trimming and J lost 3 bases; unmatched junction nucleotides: 9.

The CDR3 sequence is CASSLGGGFEQYF. For the CDR3, the DNA is TGTGCCAGCAGCCTAGGGGGGGGGTTCGAGCAGTACTTC. The rearrangement joins TRBV7-8 to TRBJ2-7; possible D gene TRBD2, 7 bases. The CDR3 has 13 amino acids. The V and J ends lost 5 bases and 6 bases respectively, with 14 bases between them. Per germline, CDR1 SGHVS and CDR2 FQNEAQ.

A few counts support this clonotype. The J gene is TRBJ1-1, the V gene TRBV5-1; 9 positions match TRBD1. This CDR3 has 15 amino acids. V lost 3 bases to trimming and J lost 5 bases; unmatched junction nucleotides: 8. The germline gives CDR1 SGHRS, CDR2 YFSETQ. The CDR3 spells CASSYTVGQGTEAFF. DNA of the CDR3: TGCGCCAGCAGCTATACAGTCGGACAGGGGACTGAAGCTTTCTTT.

This clonotype was recorded many times. The chain joins TRBV5-5 to TRBJ2-7; TRBD2 matches 14 bases. This CDR3 contains 16 residues. The germline V gene has CDR1 SGHKS and CDR2 YYEKEE (reference sequence). V was clipped by 3 bases and J by 2 bases; unmatched bases: 4. CDR3 bases: TGTGCCAGCAGCTCGGGACTAGCGGGAGAGCCCTACGAGCAGTACTTC. Protein product: CASSSGLAGEPYEQYF.

This clonotype has only a few counts. The chain links TRBV10-1 to TRBJ1-5; D unclear. Between the trimmed V and J ends, which lost 7 bases and 8 bases, there was a span of 21 bases. CDR3 length equals 15 residues. CDR1 is WNHNN and CDR2 is SYGVQD in the germline V gene (reference sequence). The CDR3 DNA reads as TGCGCCAGCAACTTTGGACGGGATCTGAATGAGCCCCAGCATTTT. Protein sequence: CASNFGRDLNEPQHF.

This clonotype occurred many times. The CDR3 region is CASSLGVESTDTQYF. CDR3 in DNA: TGTGCCAGCAGCTTGGGGGTAGAGAGCACAGATACGCAGTATTTT. The V and J genes are TRBV5-8 and TRBJ2-3; D is undetermined. Trimming removed 0 bases from V and 0 bases from J, with 8 bases in between. CDR1 and CDR2 (germline): SGHTS, YDEGEE. This CDR3 comprises 15 residues.